The present TCR beta chain was sequenced within a study of PD-1 blockade in classical Hodgkin lymphoma. Sequencing was performed with immunoSEQ multiplex PCR; in TCRdb, only in-frame clones are kept and a portion is missing. Here the sample spans about 43,000 clones, roughly 72% being singletons. Study-wide results and limits: For complete responders, baseline diversity was comparable to that of newly diagnosed patients.

Each patient's relapse followed autologous stem cell transplantation, and brentuximab vedotin exposure varied. The CDR3 is 15 residues long. V shed 5 bases, J shed 3 bases, and the junction held 9 bases outside the gene matches. CDR1 and CDR2 (germline): MNHEY, SMNVEV (reference sequence). The table lists this clone with a count of one. Antigen specificity is unknown. This sample comprised peripheral blood mononuclear cells (PBMCs), obtained before the second cycle of nivolumab. The V call is TRBV27, the J call TRBJ2-5, with 7 bases that match TRBD2. The sequence was obtained from a human donor with classical Hodgkin lymphoma. The DNA of the CDR3 is TGTGCCAGCAGTGAAATAGCGGGCAAGAAAGAGACCCAGTACTTC. It yields the protein CASSEIAGKKETQYF.